This T cell receptor beta chain was documented in a study of T cells in Graves' hyperthyroidism and ophthalmopathy. On the study more broadly: Once the initial diagnosis was made, peripheral blood was obtained before any treatment.

A note on this clonotype: Its antigen is still unknown.

Uncontrolled infection, other autoimmune disease, pregnancy or lactation excluded patients. Clinical symptoms, serum thyroxine, TRAb, thyroid ultrasound and orbital computed tomography established diagnosis. The study's findings and limits: Separation of ophthalmopathy from stable hyperthyroidism was achieved by a 13 V-J model.

Amplified regions were TCR beta CDR3 sequences from RNA transcripts. The HTBI set primed first-round TCR CDR3 RT-PCR. TCRdb independently ran MiXCR on the multiplex PCR reads; one entry per CDR3 protein. Of a few hundred thousand distinct CDR3 sequences in the sample, around 16% were seen once. V lost 3 bases, J lost 4 bases, and 3 bases stayed unmatched. The CDR3 has 13 residues. Looked up from germline, CDR1 is SEHNR and CDR2 is FQNEAQ (reference sequence). This receptor was taken from a woman between 18 and 30 years old with Graves' hyperthyroidism that later progressed to Graves' ophthalmopathy. Sequenced: blood. The chain recombines TRBV7-9 with TRBJ2-7; 7 bases align to TRBD2. CDR3 sequence (DNA): TGTGCCAGCAGCTTTCTCGGGGGGTACGAGCAGTACTTC. Encoded protein: CASSFLGGYEQYF. The variable domain in full, with the rest retrieved from reference TRBV7-9 and TRBJ2-7, is DTGVSQNPRHKITKRGQNVTFRCDPISEHNRLYWYRQTLGQGPEFLTYFQNEAQLEKSRLLSDRFSAERPKGSFSTLEIQRTEQGDSAMYLCASSFLGGYEQYFGPGTRLTVT.